These 12 T cell receptor beta chains share one sample of origin, sequenced in a study of T cell repertoires in cytomegalovirus infection. MiXCR was run by TCRdb on the reads, yielding one entry per CDR3 protein. The profile shows 45,000 to 55,000 distinct CDR3 sequences, approximately 20% of them singletons. These receptors' targets are unknown. The sample consisted of CD8+ T cells from cultured PBMCs, taken from culture after CMV antigen stimulation. These receptors all come from a human donor in good health (CMV status not recorded). Some clones in this sample may be carry-over from other donors' samples.

This clonotype was recorded once. One base away lies a much larger clone, so this may be a sequencing read error. The chain has TRBV2 and TRBJ1-5; tentative D call: TRBD1 (6 bases). The germline CDR1 and CDR2 sequences are SNHLY and FYNNEI. The CDR3 runs 14 residues. V lost 7 bases, J lost 7 bases, and 17 bases lay in between. The CDR3 coding sequence is TGTGCCAGCACTGATCAGGGGCACATCCAGCCCCAGCATTTT. This sequence encodes CASTDQGHIQPQHF.

In its sample, this clonotype was seen a few times. The V call is TRBV24-1, the J call TRBJ2-5, with D hard to call. Trimming removed 3 bases at V and 1 base at J, with 8 bases between. This CDR3 is 14 amino acids long. The germline V gene encodes CDR1 KGHDR and CDR2 SFDVKD. The CDR3 DNA follows: TGTGCCACCAGTGATGCACGGGCCCAAGAGACCCAGTACTTC. Amino acid sequence: CATSDARAQETQYF.

This clonotype was observed at least ten times. The chain couples TRBV4-2 to TRBJ1-1; no clear D. The CDR3 has 15 residues. V was cut by 0 bases and J by 1 base, with 9 bases left in between. CDR1 is LGHNA and CDR2 is YNFKEQ in the germline V gene. The DNA of the CDR3 is TGTGCCAGCAGCCAAGATCCCCAGGCGAACACTGAAGCTTTCTTT. Protein product: CASSQDPQANTEAFF.

The chain recombines TRBV27 with TRBJ2-3; D remains ambiguous. V lost 4 bases to trimming and J lost 2 bases, with 13 bases between them. CDR1 and CDR2 (germline): MNHEY, SMNVEV (reference sequence). This CDR3 contains 15 residues. CDR3 DNA: TGTGCCAGCAGTTCCCAAGTACAGTTCACAGATACGCAGTATTTT. This translates into CASSSQVQFTDTQYF.

Only a few counts were recorded for this clonotype. The V call is TRBV18, the J call TRBJ2-3; D call uncertain. The CDR3 is 15 amino acids. Per germline, CDR1 KGHSH and CDR2 LQKENI. Trimming pared 0 bases from V and 0 bases from J, leaving 7 bases between. The DNA for the CDR3 is TGTGCCAGCTCACCACCTTACGGAAGCACAGATACGCAGTATTTT. Its protein is CASSPPYGSTDTQYF.

This clonotype was seen a handful of times. The J gene is TRBJ2-1, the V gene TRBV11-3; D is perhaps TRBD2 (6 bases). The germline V gene encodes CDR1 SGHNT and CDR2 YENEEA. The V end was cut by 4 bases, the J end by 4 bases, with 17 bases between. The CDR3 has 16 amino acids. The CDR3 spells CASSSILSGRYNEQFF. DNA of the CDR3: TGTGCCAGCAGCTCAATCTTATCCGGGAGATACAATGAGCAGTTCTTC.

The CDR3 bases are TGTGCCAGCAGCTCCCCTGAGACAGGAGGAAACACTGAAGCTTTCTTT. It yields the protein CASSSPETGGNTEAFF. This rearrangement joins TRBV7-9 to TRBJ1-1, with a weak D call TRBD1 (6 bases). The germline gives CDR1 SEHNR, CDR2 FQNEAQ (reference sequence). The CDR3 runs 16 residues. Trimming stripped 4 bases from V and 2 bases from J, with 17 bases between.

This chain joins TRBV6-6 and TRBJ2-7; D perhaps matches TRBD2 (5 bases). V shed 6 bases and J shed 5 bases, with 11 bases lying between them. Germline CDR1 reads MNHNY; CDR2 reads SVGAGI (reference sequence). The CDR3 has 12 residues. CDR3: CASSLTRDEQYF. CDR3 in DNA: TGTGCCAGCAGCCTAACTAGGGACGAGCAGTACTTC.

The rearrangement links TRBV14 to TRBJ2-7, with 8 bases aligning to TRBD2. Germline CDR1 SGHDN, CDR2 FVKESK. The V segment lost 5 bases and the J segment 3 bases; nucleotides outside the gene matches: 12. The CDR3 is 16 residues long. The DNA for the CDR3 is TGTGCCAGCAGCTCCCTCGGGGGGGCGATGGACTACGAGCAGTACTTC. Amino acid sequence: CASSSLGGAMDYEQYF. The whole variable domain, remainder taken from reference TRBV14 and TRBJ2-7, is EAGVTQFPSHSVIEKGQTVTLRCDPISGHDNLYWYRRVMGKEIKFLLHFVKESKQDESGMPNNRFLAERTGGTYSTLKVQPAELEDSGVYFCASSSLGGAMDYEQYFGPGTRLTVT.

The chain links TRBV3-1 to TRBJ1-4; D ambiguous. V was trimmed by 1 base and J by 8 bases, leaving 5 bases between them. CDR3 size: 12 residues. From germline, CDR1 is LGHDT and CDR2 YNNKEL (reference sequence). The CDR3 nucleotides are TGTGCCAGCAGCCAAGTGGGAGAAAAACTGTTTTTT. Amino acid sequence: CASSQVGEKLFF.

Only a few counts were recorded for this clonotype. The chain has TRBV30 and TRBJ2-1; 9 nucleotides align to TRBD2. The CDR3 runs 14 residues. Trimming cost V 3 bases and J 4 bases; bases outside gene matches: 4. The germline V gene has CDR1 GTSNPN and CDR2 SVGIG (reference sequence). The CDR3 reads CAWRTSGQYNEQFF. The CDR3 nucleotides are TGTGCCTGGAGGACTAGCGGCCAATACAATGAGCAGTTCTTC.

This clonotype has a single count. At one boundary the junction diverges from the germline segment, which might be a read error. The chain has TRBV7-6 and TRBJ2-3, with D uncertain. The CDR3 is 14 amino acids. The germline V gene has CDR1 SGHVS and CDR2 FNYEAQ. CDR3 residues: CVSTLQASTDTQYF. CDR3 DNA: TGTGTCAGCACCCTGCAGGCTAGCACAGATACGCAGTATTTT.